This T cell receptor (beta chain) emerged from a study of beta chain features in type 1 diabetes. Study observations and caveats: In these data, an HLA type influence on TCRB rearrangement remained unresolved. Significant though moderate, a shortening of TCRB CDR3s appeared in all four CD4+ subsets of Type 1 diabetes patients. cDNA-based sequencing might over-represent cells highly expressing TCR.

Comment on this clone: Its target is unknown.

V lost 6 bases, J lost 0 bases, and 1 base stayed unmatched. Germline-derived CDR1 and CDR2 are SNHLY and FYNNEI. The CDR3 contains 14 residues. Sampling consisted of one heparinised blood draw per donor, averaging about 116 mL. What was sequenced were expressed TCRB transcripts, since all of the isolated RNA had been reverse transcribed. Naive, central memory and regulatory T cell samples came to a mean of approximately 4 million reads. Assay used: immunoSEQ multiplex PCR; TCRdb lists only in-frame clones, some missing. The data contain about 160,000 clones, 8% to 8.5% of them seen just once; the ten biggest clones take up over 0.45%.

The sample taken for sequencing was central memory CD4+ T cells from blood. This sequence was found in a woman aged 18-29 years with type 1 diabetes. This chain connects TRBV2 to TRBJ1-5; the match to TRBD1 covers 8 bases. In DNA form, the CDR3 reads TGTGCCAGCAGACAGGGGGTTAGCAATCAGCCCCAGCATTTT. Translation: CASRQGVSNQPQHF. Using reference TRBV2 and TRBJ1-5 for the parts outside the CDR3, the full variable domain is EPEVTQTPSHQVTQMGQEVILRCVPISNHLYFYWYRQILGQKVEFLVSFYNNEISEKSEIFDDQFSVERPDGSNFTLKIRSTKLEDSAMYFCASRQGVSNQPQHFGDGTRLSIL.